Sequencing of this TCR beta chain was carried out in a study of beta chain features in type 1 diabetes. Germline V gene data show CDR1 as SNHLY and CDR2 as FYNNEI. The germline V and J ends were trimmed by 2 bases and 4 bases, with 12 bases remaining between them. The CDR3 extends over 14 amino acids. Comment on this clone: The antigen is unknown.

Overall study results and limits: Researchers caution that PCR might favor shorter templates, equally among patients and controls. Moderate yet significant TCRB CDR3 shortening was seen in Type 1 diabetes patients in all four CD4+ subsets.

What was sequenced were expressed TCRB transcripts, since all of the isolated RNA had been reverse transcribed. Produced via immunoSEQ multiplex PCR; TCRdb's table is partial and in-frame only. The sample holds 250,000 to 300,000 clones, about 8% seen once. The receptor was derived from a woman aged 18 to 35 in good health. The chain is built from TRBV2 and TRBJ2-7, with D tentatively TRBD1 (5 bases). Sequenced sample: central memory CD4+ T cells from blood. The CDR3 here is CASSEPRGSYEQYF. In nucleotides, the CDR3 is TGTGCCAGCAGTGAACCTAGGGGATCTTACGAGCAGTACTTC.